These T cell receptor beta chains were read from a single sample in a study of blood T cell repertoires in COVID-19. This table comes from immunoSEQ multiplex PCR, and its TCRdb copy is limited to in-frame clones, with some not included. The sample includes over 90,000 clones, over 75% of them seen just once. Sample: peripheral blood. Every receptor here comes from a human donor in a cohort sampled during active COVID-19. The CDR3 runs from the conserved cysteine through the conserved F or W. Each record gives: J gene, D gene, clone size, V gene, CDR3 protein, CDR3 DNA. D genes are given only for firm matches. The listing skips clone size in some rows; elsewhere it reads once, few, many or a size class.

TRBJ2-1 | - | - | TRBV11-2 | CASSRDRNEQFF | TGTGCCAGCAGCCGAGACAGAAATGAGCAGTTCTTC
TRBJ2-2 | - | - | TRBV30 | CAWIKDWTGELFF | TGTGCCTGGATTAAGGACTGGACCGGGGAGCTGTTTTTT
TRBJ1-4 | TRBD1 | - | TRBV10-3 | CAISGGTNEKLFF | TGTGCCATTTCAGGGGGCACTAATGAAAAACTGTTTTTT
TRBJ2-7 | TRBD1 | - | TRBV6-5 | CASSSPRRGNYEQYF | TGTGCCAGCAGTTCCCCGCGCAGGGGGAATTACGAGCAGTACTTC
TRBJ2-7 | TRBD1 | - | TRBV18 | CASSPRQGLVHEQYF | TGTGCCAGCTCACCGCGACAGGGGCTAGTCCACGAGCAGTACTTC
TRBJ2-7 | - | - | TRBV19 | CASRRPPDSSYEQYF | TGTGCCAGCCGTCGACCACCCGACAGCTCCTACGAGCAGTACTTC
TRBJ1-4 | - | - | TRBV18 | CASSPGVGDEKLFF | TGTGCCAGCTCACCCGGAGTGGGAGATGAAAAACTGTTTTTT
TRBJ1-1 | - | - | TRBV10-1 | CASSESPENTEAFF | TGCGCCAGCAGTGAGTCCCCAGAGAACACTGAAGCTTTCTTT
TRBJ2-7 | - | - | TRBV9 | CASSVGQNPTYEQYF | TGTGCCAGCAGCGTAGGACAGAACCCTACCTACGAGCAGTACTTC
TRBJ2-2 | - | - | TRBV5-5 | CASSLVRARTGELFF | TGTGCCAGCAGCTTGGTCAGGGCAAGAACCGGGGAGCTGTTTTTT
TRBJ2-2 | - | once | TRBV3-1/TRBV3-2 | CASSQVEVRNTGELFF | TGTGCCAGCAGCCAAGTAGAAGTACGGAACACCGGGGAGCTGTTTTTT
TRBJ2-3 | TRBD2 | - | TRBV10-3 | CAISDRGGTTDTQYF | TGTGCCATCAGTGACCGCGGGGGGACCACAGATACGCAGTATTTT
TRBJ2-7 | TRBD1 | few | TRBV28 | CASGDRFYEQYF | TGTGCCAGCGGGGACAGGTTCTACGAGCAGTACTTC
TRBJ2-5 | TRBD2 | - | TRBV29-1 | CSSHGLAGGRGETQYF | TGCAGCTCCCATGGACTAGCGGGGGGGCGTGGGGAGACCCAGTACTTC
TRBJ2-1 | - | - | TRBV7-3 | CASSPMVGGEQFF | TGTGCCAGCAGCCCCATGGTGGGGGGTGAGCAGTTCTTC
TRBJ1-2 | - | once | TRBV3-1/TRBV3-2 | CASSQDTTAGYGYTF | TGTGCCAGCAGCCAAGATACGACAGCCGGTTATGGCTACACCTTC
TRBJ2-3 | - | - | TRBV7-8 | CASRMGGPSTDTQYF | TGTGCCAGCAGGATGGGGGGACCAAGCACAGATACGCAGTATTTT
TRBJ1-2 | TRBD1 | - | TRBV13 | CASSPDRGAVYGYTF | TGTGCCAGCAGCCCAGACAGGGGGGCGGTATATGGCTACACCTTC
TRBJ2-5 | TRBD2 | - | TRBV5-4 | CASSLRTSGGETQYF | TGTGCCAGCAGCTTGCGAACTAGCGGGGGTGAGACCCAGTACTTC
TRBJ1-2 | TRBD1 | - | TRBV7-9 | CASSLQGARGYTF | TGTGCCAGCAGCTTACAGGGGGCGCGGGGCTACACCTTC
TRBJ1-4 | TRBD1 | - | TRBV18 | CASSTSGTAGEKLFF | TGTGCCAGCTCGACCAGTGGGACAGCAGGTGAAAAACTGTTTTTT
TRBJ1-2 | - | - | TRBV2 | CASSESQGHGYTF | TGTGCCAGCAGTGAAAGCCAGGGGCATGGCTACACCTTC